This entry is about one T cell receptor (beta chain). Its antigen remains unidentified. This record comes from a study of T cell responses to AZD1222 COVID-19 vaccine. Study-wide results and limits: Along spike, vaccine-associated CD4 TCRs were found throughout, with dominance at 160-218 and 743-854.

Sequenced by immunoSEQ multiplex PCR; TCRdb stores in-frame clones only, minus some. This sample has about 150,000 clones, with around 94% found just once. The V end lost 5 bases, the J end lost 11 bases, and 13 bases lay between the germline ends. The CDR3 covers 12 residues. Germline CDR1 is SGHTA and CDR2 is FQGNSA. V usage is TRBV7-2 and J usage is TRBJ2-1, with D perhaps TRBD2 (5 bases). The sequence came from an adult in good health. The input for sequencing was peripheral blood, taken on day 0 of AZD1222 vaccination. CDR3 loop: CASSVDSIKQFF. In DNA, the CDR3 is TGTGCCAGCAGCGTGGACTCCATAAAGCAGTTCTTC.